Following are 21 T cell receptor beta chains from one sample sequenced in a study of cytomegalovirus exposure and HLA in healthy donors. PCR was performed using 60 Vbeta and 13 Jbeta primers. Produced via immunoSEQ multiplex PCR; TCRdb's table is partial and in-frame only. The table records over 150,000 clones, about four fifths of them present only once. Sequenced: PBMCs. All receptors come from a male donor in good health and CMV-seronegative.

The genes are TRBV30 and TRBJ2-1; 12 bases agree with TRBD2. Trimming at V came to 7 bases and at J to 0 bases, leaving 4 bases not matched to a gene. CDR3 size: 15 residues. Germline CDR1 GTSNPN, CDR2 SVGIG (reference sequence). The CDR3 sequence: CAFLAGGPSYNEQFF. The CDR3 nucleotides are TGTGCCTTTCTAGCGGGGGGGCCCTCCTACAATGAGCAGTTCTTC.

The rearrangement joins TRBV19 to TRBJ1-1; 7 positions match TRBD1. The J segment lost 0 bases and the V segment lost 5 bases, leaving 6 bases of the junction unmatched. Germline CDR1 is LNHDA and CDR2 is SQIVND (reference sequence). This CDR3 is built from 15 residues. The CDR3 nucleotides are TGTGCCAGTAGTTTCCTGACAGGGCTGAACACTGAAGCTTTCTTT. This sequence encodes CASSFLTGLNTEAFF.

The chain recombines TRBV5-1 with TRBJ2-7; 7 bases are a match to TRBD1. CDR3 length: 15 residues. Germline-derived CDR1 and CDR2 are SGHRS and YFSETQ. V lost 4 bases, J lost 3 bases, and 10 bases stayed unmatched. The CDR3 reads CASSPSRQGDYEQYF. CDR3 in DNA: TGCGCCAGCAGCCCATCTCGACAGGGAGACTACGAGCAGTACTTC.

The rearrangement uses TRBV10-1 and TRBJ2-7, with a possible D match to TRBD2 (6 bases). The CDR3 contains 14 residues. Trimming took 11 bases from V and 3 from J, leaving 20 bases between them. Germline values: CDR1 WNHNN, CDR2 SYGVQD (reference sequence). The DNA for the CDR3 is TGCGCCCCCGTAGGGTGCGGGGCGATCTACGAGCAGTACTTC. This translates into CAPVGCGAIYEQYF.

The chain couples TRBV10-3 to TRBJ1-5; 8 bases fit TRBD1. The CDR3 is made up of 13 amino acids. V lost 9 bases to trimming and J lost 2 bases; unmatched junction nucleotides: 3. From germline, CDR1 is ENHRY and CDR2 SYGVKD. The CDR3 DNA reads as TGTGCCATAGGACAGGGAGGCAATCAGCCCCAGCATTTT. Amino acids: CAIGQGGNQPQHF.

Of note for this clone: Other DNA sequences in this sample translate to the same CDR3. This sequence joins TRBV6-5 and TRBJ1-5; possible D gene TRBD1, 5 bases. The CDR3 has 13 residues. V was clipped by 8 bases and J by 0 bases, with 8 bases between them. Looked up from germline, CDR1 is MNHEY and CDR2 is SVGAGI. The CDR3 is CASQGYSNQPQHF. The CDR3 DNA sequence: TGTGCCAGCCAGGGTTATAGCAATCAGCCCCAGCATTTT.

The chain carries TRBV5-4 and TRBJ2-4; TRBD1 matches 9 bases. Germline V gives CDR1 SGHNT, CDR2 YYREEE (reference sequence). There are 14 residues in the CDR3. V dropped 2 bases and J dropped 6; count of bases not matched to a gene: 3. CDR3 bases: TGTGCCAGCAGCTTTTCGGGACAGGGAAACATTCAGTACTTC. Translating gives CASSFSGQGNIQYF.

The rearrangement joins TRBV15 to TRBJ1-6; 7 bases agree with TRBD1. Trimming took 3 bases from V and 11 from J; bases not matched to a gene: 16. Germline loops: CDR1 LNHNV, CDR2 YYDKDF (reference sequence). The CDR3 has 17 amino acids. CDR3 region: CATSSLGGVPDAAPLHF. The CDR3, as DNA: TGTGCCACCAGCAGCTTAGGGGGCGTACCCGATGCGGCACCCCTCCACTTT. Complete variable domain (other parts from reference TRBV15 and TRBJ1-6): DAMVIQNPRYQVTQFGKPVTLSCSQTLNHNVMYWYQQKSSQAPKLLFHYYDKDFNNEADTPDNFQSRRPNTSFCFLDIRSPGLGDTAMYLCATSSLGGVPDAAPLHFGNGTRLTVT.

The J gene is TRBJ2-5, the V gene TRBV5-1, with D unresolved. CDR3 size: 16 residues. The V gene's germline CDR1 is SGHRS and CDR2 YFSETQ. Trimming shortened V by 0 bases and J by 5 bases, and 17 bases separated the two germline ends. The CDR3: CASSLEISSRRETQYF. In nucleotides, the CDR3 is TGCGCCAGCAGCTTGGAAATATCCTCCCGGCGGGAGACCCAGTACTTC.

The genes are TRBV28 and TRBJ1-1, with D possibly matching TRBD1 (5 bases). The CDR3 spans 10 residues. Germline V gives CDR1 MDHEN, CDR2 SYDVKM. V shed 6 bases and J shed 10 bases, with 9 bases lying between them. The CDR3, as DNA: TGTGCCAGCAGCTCCAGGGTAGCTTTCTTT. It encodes CASSSRVAFF.

The chain recombines TRBV10-3 with TRBJ2-3; 11 nucleotides agree with TRBD2. This CDR3 comprises 16 residues. The V gene's germline CDR1 is ENHRY and CDR2 SYGVKD. The V and J ends lost 6 bases and 9 bases, in that order; junction bases with no gene match: 14. The DNA for the CDR3 is TGTGCCATCAGGGTAGCGGGGGGGGCCTTGGGGGAGACGCAGTATTTT. Translating it yields CAIRVAGGALGETQYF.

V and J are TRBV5-4 and TRBJ2-7, with 8 nucleotides matching TRBD2. Germline values: CDR1 SGHNT, CDR2 YYREEE (reference sequence). The junction had 4 bases not matched to a gene; V was cut back by 2 bases and J by 0 bases. This CDR3 is 15 amino acids long. The CDR3 region has the DNA TGTGCCAGCAGCTTTCCGGGGGGGAGCTCCTACGAGCAGTACTTC. Its protein product is CASSFPGGSSYEQYF.

This chain links TRBV2 with TRBJ1-5, with D possibly matching TRBD1 (6 bases). Trimming took off 4 bases at V and 3 bases at J, with 13 bases between the two ends. CDR3 length equals 15 residues. Germline V gene sequence: CDR1 SNHLY, CDR2 FYNNEI. The CDR3 here is CASSVVRGNNQPQHF. The CDR3 bases are TGTGCCAGCAGTGTAGTAAGGGGGAACAATCAGCCCCAGCATTTT.

CDR3 DNA: TGTGCCTGGAGTGAGGCTAGCGGGGGGGTCTACGAGCAGTACTTC. It encodes CAWSEASGGVYEQYF. The V gene is TRBV30, the J gene TRBJ2-7; TRBD2 aligns across 12 bases. This CDR3 region has 15 residues. Germline loops: CDR1 GTSNPN, CDR2 SVGIG (reference sequence). With 1 base clipped from V and 3 bases from J, the junction kept 4 bases outside the gene matches.

The chain has TRBV7-3 and TRBJ2-1; a possible D gene is TRBD2 (6 bases). With 5 bases removed from V and 14 bases from J, the gap between germline ends came to 19 bases. Germline V lookup: CDR1 SGHTA, CDR2 FQGTGA. The CDR3 is 13 residues long. CDR3 in DNA: TGTGCCAGCAGCGAGACACAGGCCCTAGCGAAGTTCTTC. It specifies CASSETQALAKFF. The full variable domain, its missing parts supplied by reference TRBV7-3 and TRBJ2-1, is GAGVSQTPSNKVTEKGKYVELRCDPISGHTALYWYRQSLGQGPEFLIYFQGTGAADDSGLPNDRFFAVRPEGSVSTLKIQRTERGDSAVYLCASSETQALAKFFGPGTRLTVL.

This rearrangement joins TRBV7-9 to TRBJ2-7, with D maybe TRBD2 (6 bases). Germline V lookup: CDR1 SEHNR, CDR2 FQNEAQ (reference sequence). V lost 5 bases to trimming and J lost 3 bases, with 20 bases between them. The CDR3 runs 16 residues. The CDR3 bases are TGTGCCAGCAGCCACCCTTACCGGGGGACGAGCTACGAGCAGTACTTC. It translates to CASSHPYRGTSYEQYF.

This clone has more than one count but fewer than ten. This chain uses TRBV2 with TRBJ1-6; D remains ambiguous. Trimming removed 2 bases at V and 7 bases at J, with 18 bases between. CDR3 length: 17 residues. Germline values: CDR1 SNHLY, CDR2 FYNNEI. The CDR3 region is CASSESPLATANSPLHF. In nucleotides, the CDR3 is TGTGCCAGCAGTGAATCCCCGTTAGCGACGGCAAATTCACCCCTCCACTTT.

This clone was picked up a small number of times. The chain combines TRBV6-1 with TRBJ2-7; D is perhaps TRBD1 (5 bases). The CDR3 runs 14 residues. CDR1 is MNHNS and CDR2 is SASEGT in the germline V gene. The V and J ends lost 6 bases and 4 bases respectively, with 16 bases between them. CDR3 in amino acids: CASSPTGTPYEQYF. CDR3 DNA sequence: TGTGCCAGCAGCCCTACAGGAACGCCTTACGAGCAGTACTTC.

A few counts support this clone. The chain recombines TRBV6-5 with TRBJ1-2, with 9 bases identical to TRBD1. The germline gives CDR1 MNHEY, CDR2 SVGAGI. The CDR3 length is 14 residues. V shed 10 bases and J 3 bases; nucleotides not matched to a gene: 9. The CDR3 coding sequence is TGTGCCACCGTACGCGACAGGGGGGACTATGGCTACACCTTC. Translation gives CATVRDRGDYGYTF.

Here the CDR3 reads CASSFTVDTEAFF. The CDR3 bases are TGTGCCAGCAGCTTCACCGTAGACACTGAAGCTTTCTTT. The chain combines TRBV11-3 with TRBJ1-1; D is unresolved. There are 13 residues in the CDR3. V lost 3 bases and J lost 3, with 8 bases in between. Germline lookup yields CDR1 SGHNT and CDR2 YENEEA. Full variable domain (outside the CDR3, taken from reference TRBV11-3 and TRBJ1-1): EAGVVQSPRYKIIEKKQPVAFWCNPISGHNTLYWYLQNLGQGPELLIRYENEEAVDDSQLPKDRFSAERLKGVDSTLKIQPAELGDSAVYLCASSFTVDTEAFFGQGTRLTVV.

The genes are TRBV7-9 and TRBJ2-4; a weak D match, TRBD2 (5 bases). This CDR3 has 16 residues. Trimming shortened V by 0 bases and J by 3 bases, and 12 bases separated the two germline ends. From germline, CDR1 is SEHNR and CDR2 FQNEAQ (reference sequence). In nucleotides, the CDR3 is TGTGCCAGCAGCTTAGCTCCACTAGTAGTCAAAAACATTCAGTACTTC. Translated: CASSLAPLVVKNIQYF.